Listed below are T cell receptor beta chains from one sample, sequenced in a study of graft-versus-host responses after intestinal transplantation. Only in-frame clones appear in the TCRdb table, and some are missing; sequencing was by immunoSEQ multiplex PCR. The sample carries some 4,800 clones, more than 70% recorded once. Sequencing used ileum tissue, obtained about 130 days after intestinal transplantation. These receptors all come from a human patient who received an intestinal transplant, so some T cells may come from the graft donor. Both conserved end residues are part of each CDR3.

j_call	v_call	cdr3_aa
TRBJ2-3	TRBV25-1	CASSDSGTDTQYF
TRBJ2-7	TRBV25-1	CASSGSYEQYF
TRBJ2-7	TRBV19	CASSNRDRAFEQYF
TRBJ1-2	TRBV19	CASNPGGAFYGYTF
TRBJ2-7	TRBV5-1	CASSLWGPTSYEQYF
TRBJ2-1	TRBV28	CASSSFEAGHYNEQFF
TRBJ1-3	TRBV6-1	CASSELASGNTIYF
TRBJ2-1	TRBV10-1	CASSDSGTYNEQFF
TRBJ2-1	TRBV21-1	CASSKVRGRYNEQFF
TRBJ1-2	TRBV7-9	CASSLLGTGYGYTF
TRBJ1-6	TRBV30	CAWSSTGDFYNSPLHF
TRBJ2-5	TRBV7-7	CASSFGGLETQYF
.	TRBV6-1	CASIEWDREFSYEQYF
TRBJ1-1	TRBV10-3	CAISFTGGEDEAFF
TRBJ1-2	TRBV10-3	CAISEGGGYTF
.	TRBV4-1	CASSQVGQGANEQYF
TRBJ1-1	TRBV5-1	CASSLGGRNTEAFF
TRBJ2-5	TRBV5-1	CASSLWGSSGNF
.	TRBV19	CASSPSGTGFDEQYF